A selection of T cell receptor beta chains follows, all from one sample in a study of blood T cell repertoires in COVID-19. Clones were read by immunoSEQ multiplex PCR, and TCRdb kept only the in-frame ones, dropping some. The table has about 110,000 clones, approximately 90% seen once; the top ten hold 6.8%. Sequencing was carried out using peripheral blood. These receptors all stem from a man aged 45 to 65 with active or convalescent COVID-19. Both conserved end residues are part of each CDR3. The order of the fields is V gene, clone size, D gene, J gene, CDR3 protein, CDR3 DNA. A D gene is named only where the DNA matches it firmly. Where a row states a size, it is once, few, many or the class of an expanded clone; other rows omit it.

>TRBV6-5|.|TRBD1|TRBJ1-5
CASRLLQGNQPQHF
TGTGCCAGCAGACTACTACAGGGGAATCAGCCCCAGCATTTT
>TRBV24-1|.|TRBD1|TRBJ1-1
CATSDAGQGDTEAFF
TGTGCCACCAGTGATGCGGGACAGGGGGACACTGAAGCTTTCTTT
>TRBV25-1|.|TRBD1|TRBJ1-2
CASHRTGSYGYTF
TGTGCCAGCCATAGGACAGGGTCCTATGGCTACACCTTC
>TRBV6-4|.|TRBD2|TRBJ2-7
CASSGRLAEYYEQYF
TGTGCCAGCAGTGGGCGACTAGCGGAATATTACGAGCAGTACTTC
>TRBV6-5|.|.|TRBJ1-5
CASSYSAATPDQPQHF
TGTGCCAGCAGTTACTCAGCGGCGACCCCCGACCAGCCCCAGCATTTT
>TRBV28|.|.|TRBJ2-7
CASRIGAAYEQYF
TGTGCCAGCAGGATTGGGGCAGCCTACGAGCAGTACTTC
>TRBV28|.|.|TRBJ1-5
CASLGGYQPQHF
TGTGCCAGCCTAGGGGGTTATCAGCCCCAGCATTTT
>TRBV7-7|few|.|TRBJ2-1
CASSLGRDEYNEQFF
TGTGCCAGCAGCTTAGGGAGGGACGAGTACAATGAGCAGTTCTTC
>TRBV27|.|TRBD1|TRBJ1-5
CASSSAGGLYSNQPQHF
TGTGCCAGCAGTTCGGCAGGGGGCCTCTATAGCAATCAGCCCCAGCATTTT
>TRBV19|.|.|TRBJ2-1
CASSAFREVYEQFF
TGTGCCAGTAGTGCCTTTAGAGAGGTCTATGAGCAGTTCTTC
>TRBV7-9|.|TRBD1|TRBJ1-1
CASSYLGQGYTEAFF
TGTGCCAGCAGTTACTTGGGACAGGGGTACACTGAAGCTTTCTTT
>TRBV28|.|.|TRBJ2-2
CASWGRSPPGELFF
TGTGCCAGTTGGGGCCGTTCCCCTCCCGGGGAGCTGTTTTTT
>TRBV19|.|.|TRBJ2-2
CASSTTVDTRGELFF
TGTGCCAGTAGTACGACAGTAGATACCAGGGGGGAGCTGTTTTTT
>TRBV5-1|.|TRBD1|TRBJ2-3
CASSEGQGGDTQYF
TGCGCCAGCAGCGAGGGACAGGGGGGAGATACGCAGTATTTT
>TRBV4-2|.|TRBD1|TRBJ2-7
CASSSRDSSYEQYF
TGTGCCAGCAGCTCCCGGGACAGCTCCTACGAGCAGTACTTC
>TRBV3-1/TRBV3-2|.|TRBD2|TRBJ2-1
CASSQDGGTSGRNEQFF
TGTGCCAGCAGCCAAGATGGAGGGACTAGCGGGAGGAATGAGCAGTTCTTC
>TRBV29-1|.|TRBD1|TRBJ2-3
CSVGQGASDTQYF
TGCAGCGTAGGACAGGGGGCCTCAGATACGCAGTATTTT
>TRBV7-2|.|.|TRBJ2-3
CASSLGAASIWDTQYF
TGTGCCAGCAGCTTAGGAGCGGCCTCGATTTGGGATACGCAGTATTTT
>TRBV3-1/TRBV3-2|.|.|TRBJ2-7
CASSQEPLPPATSTYEQYF
TGTGCCAGCAGCCAAGAACCCCTTCCCCCAGCGACTTCCACCTACGAGCAGTACTTC
>TRBV12-3/TRBV12-4|.|TRBD1|TRBJ2-7
CASTGTVPYEQYF
TGTGCCAGCACCGGGACAGTACCCTACGAGCAGTACTTC
>TRBV5-7|.|.|TRBJ2-4
CASSDPDRAKNIQYF
TGTGCCAGCAGCGACCCCGACAGGGCCAAAAACATTCAGTACTTC
>TRBV13|.|.|TRBJ2-5
CASSPPRTEGETQYF
TGTGCCAGCAGCCCCCCAAGGACAGAGGGAGAGACCCAGTACTTC
>TRBV9|.|TRBD1|TRBJ1-1
CASSGQGAETEAFF
TGTGCCAGCAGCGGACAGGGGGCTGAGACTGAAGCTTTCTTT
>TRBV28|.|TRBD2|TRBJ2-1
CASSIPEGWREGSYNEQFF
TGTGCCAGCAGTATTCCGGAGGGCTGGCGGGAGGGTTCCTACAATGAGCAGTTCTTC
>TRBV5-1|.|TRBD2|TRBJ2-1
CASSLEGTSWLDEQFF
TGCGCCAGCAGCTTGGAGGGGACTAGCTGGTTGGATGAGCAGTTCTTC
>TRBV5-1|.|.|TRBJ2-1
CASRKEAREQFF
TGCGCCAGCAGGAAGGAGGCCCGGGAGCAGTTCTTC
>TRBV7-2|.|.|TRBJ2-3
CASSPGGGPDTQYF
TGTGCCAGCAGCCCAGGCGGGGGCCCGGATACGCAGTATTTT
>TRBV15|.|.|TRBJ1-2
CATSRGEGAYGYTF
TGTGCCACCAGCAGAGGGGAGGGAGCGTATGGCTACACCTTC
>TRBV15|.|.|TRBJ1-3
CATSSPGGTKGNTIYF
TGTGCCACCAGCAGCCCCGGGGGGACAAAAGGAAACACCATATATTTT
>TRBV4-1|.|TRBD1|TRBJ2-1
CASSQEKGQGNEQFF
TGCGCCAGCAGCCAAGAAAAGGGACAGGGAAATGAGCAGTTCTTC
>TRBV7-9|once|.|TRBJ2-5
CASLLGRARGETQYF
TGTGCCAGCCTCCTCGGGCGGGCCCGAGGGGAGACCCAGTACTTC
>TRBV5-1|.|TRBD1|TRBJ2-7
CASSPRDRILSEQYF
TGCGCCAGCAGCCCCCGGGACAGGATCCTTAGCGAGCAGTACTTC
>TRBV19|.|.|TRBJ1-1
CASSAWQGTMNTEAFF
TGTGCCAGTAGTGCCTGGCAGGGGACCATGAACACTGAAGCTTTCTTT
>TRBV21-1|.|.|TRBJ2-1
CASSDKGVVPNEQFF
TGTGCCAGCAGCGACAAGGGAGTGGTGCCAAATGAGCAGTTCTTC
>TRBV11-3|.|TRBD2|TRBJ2-1
CASSLSGRVNEQFF
TGTGCCAGCAGCCTAAGCGGGAGGGTCAATGAGCAGTTCTTC
>TRBV5-1|.|.|TRBJ2-1
CASSFDRDIIYNEQFF
TGCGCCAGCAGCTTTGACCGGGACATTATCTACAATGAGCAGTTCTTC
>TRBV2|.|TRBD1|TRBJ2-2
CASSRDSFSNTGELFF
TGTGCCAGCAGTCGGGACAGTTTCTCGAACACCGGGGAGCTGTTTTTT
>TRBV11-3|.|.|TRBJ1-1
CASSPTGLNTEAFF
TGTGCCAGCAGCCCGACAGGACTGAACACTGAAGCTTTCTTT
>TRBV6-2/TRBV6-3|.|TRBD1|TRBJ2-5
CASSDRGRETQYF
TGTGCCAGCAGTGACAGGGGGCGGGAGACCCAGTACTTC
>TRBV11-2|.|TRBD2|TRBJ2-1
CASSLLWTSGNEQFF
TGTGCCAGCAGCTTATTGTGGACTAGCGGCAATGAGCAGTTCTTC
>TRBV5-1|.|TRBD1|TRBJ1-1
CASSNDRGISLALNTEAFF
TGCGCCAGCAGCAATGACAGGGGCATATCCCTCGCCTTGAACACTGAAGCTTTCTTT